Listed below are T cell receptor beta chains from one sample, sequenced in a study of control samples from healthy donors and cancer patients. The assay was immunoSEQ multiplex PCR, and TCRdb's table has in-frame clones only and misses some. The table records approximately 100,000 clones, just over 90% of them present only once. Sequencing used blood. These receptor sequences come from a human donor in good health. The donor label of this sample is uncertain. Both conserved end residues are part of each CDR3. The D gene is left open where the match is weak. Clone size is given for some rows only: seen once, a few or many times, or a class if the clone is expanded.

length: 13; J: TRBJ2-7; size: NA; V: TRBV27; D: NA; DNA: TGTGCCAGCAGGGGGTCCCTGCGGCGCGAGCAGTACTTC; CDR3: CASRGSLRREQYF
length: 15; J: TRBJ2-1; size: NA; V: TRBV5-5; D: NA; DNA: TGTGCCAGCAGCACCCCAGGTAGCAACTACAATGAGCAGTTCTTC; CDR3: CASSTPGSNYNEQFF
length: 17; J: TRBJ1-1; size: NA; V: TRBV15; D: NA; DNA: TGTGCCACCAGAGGACGGTCCGAGGGGAGAATGAACACTGAAGCTTTCTTT; CDR3: CATRGRSEGRMNTEAFF
length: 18; J: TRBJ1-6; size: NA; V: TRBV19; D: NA; DNA: TGTGCCAGTACCTCCCTAGGGCGGAGATCCCCGAGGAATTCACCCCTCCACTTT; CDR3: CASTSLGRRSPRNSPLHF
length: 15; J: TRBJ2-5; size: NA; V: TRBV6-5; D: NA; DNA: TGTGCCAGCAGTCCCCTACGCCAGGGACAAGAGACCCAGTACTTC; CDR3: CASSPLRQGQETQYF
length: 15; J: TRBJ1-1; size: NA; V: TRBV7-5; D: NA; DNA: TGTGCCAGAAGAACTGGCCCTGAGGGGTACACTGAAGCTTTCTTT; CDR3: CARRTGPEGYTEAFF
length: 16; J: TRBJ1-4; size: once; V: TRBV4-1; D: TRBD1; DNA: TGCGCCAGCAGCCAAGCTACCGGGACAGCCGCCAAAAAACTGTTTTTT; CDR3: CASSQATGTAAKKLFF
length: 14; J: TRBJ1-3; size: once; V: TRBV2; D: NA; DNA: TGTGCCAGCAGTGATCTGATTTCTGGAAACACCATATATTTT; CDR3: CASSDLISGNTIYF
length: 12; J: TRBJ1-3; size: NA; V: TRBV12-3/TRBV12-4; D: NA; DNA: TGTGCCAGCAGCCTACAGGGAAACACCATATATTTT; CDR3: CASSLQGNTIYF
length: 15; J: TRBJ2-5; size: NA; V: TRBV11-2; D: NA; DNA: TGTGCCAGCAGCTTAGAAAGAAGGGTCGGAGAGACCCAGTACTTC; CDR3: CASSLERRVGETQYF
length: 15; J: TRBJ2-5; size: NA; V: TRBV18; D: NA; DNA: TGTGCCAGCTCACCATGGAACAGGCCTTCGGAGACCCAGTACTTC; CDR3: CASSPWNRPSETQYF
length: 14; J: TRBJ2-3; size: NA; V: TRBV5-1; D: NA; DNA: TGCGCCAGCAGCTTGCAAGCTATCACAGATACGCAGTATTTT; CDR3: CASSLQAITDTQYF
length: 15; J: TRBJ1-6; size: NA; V: TRBV5-4; D: NA; DNA: TGTGCCAGCAGCTTGTCAGGGATTTATAATTCACCCCTCCACTTT; CDR3: CASSLSGIYNSPLHF
length: 15; J: TRBJ2-3; size: NA; V: TRBV1; D: NA; DNA: TGCACCAGCAACCGGCGGGGAGTAGGGGAGGATACGCAGTATTTT; CDR3: CTSNRRGVGEDTQYF
length: 15; J: TRBJ1-3; size: NA; V: TRBV5-6; D: NA; DNA: TGTGCCAGCAGCTTGGCAGGCCGATCTGGAAACACCATATATTTT; CDR3: CASSLAGRSGNTIYF
length: 15; J: TRBJ1-1; size: once; V: TRBV7-9; D: NA; DNA: TGTGCCAGCAGCTTAGTTCGGGGAATGAACACTGAAGCTTTCTTT; CDR3: CASSLVRGMNTEAFF
length: 13; J: TRBJ2-1; size: NA; V: TRBV6-6; D: NA; DNA: TGTGCCAGCTCCTCGCCGACGGGCAATGAGCAGTTCTTC; CDR3: CASSSPTGNEQFF
length: 14; J: TRBJ2-3; size: once; V: TRBV6-1; D: NA; DNA: TGTGCCAGCAGTGATCCCGAAGGAGTAGATACGCAGTATTTT; CDR3: CASSDPEGVDTQYF
length: 13; J: TRBJ1-1; size: NA; V: TRBV12-3/TRBV12-4; D: NA; DNA: TGTGCCAGCAGTCTCCAGGGGAACACTGAAGCTTTCTTT; CDR3: CASSLQGNTEAFF
length: 13; J: TRBJ1-2; size: few; V: TRBV29-1; D: NA; DNA: TGCAGCGCCGGACGCGGGTTTAACTATGGCTACACCTTC; CDR3: CSAGRGFNYGYTF
length: 17; J: TRBJ2-1; size: NA; V: TRBV3-1/TRBV3-2; D: NA; DNA: TGTGCCAGCAGCCAAGGTCGTCTAAGCCCCCCCGACAATGAGCAGTTCTTC; CDR3: CASSQGRLSPPDNEQFF
length: 15; J: TRBJ1-4; size: NA; V: TRBV7-9; D: NA; DNA: TGTGCCAGCAGCCGTACAGGGAGTGCTAATGAAAAACTGTTTTTT; CDR3: CASSRTGSANEKLFF
length: 15; J: TRBJ2-7; size: few; V: TRBV6-1; D: TRBD1; DNA: TGTGCCAGCAGTGAAGTACGTCAGGGGGCAGATGAGCAGTACTTC; CDR3: CASSEVRQGADEQYF
length: 14; J: TRBJ1-1; size: NA; V: TRBV4-1; D: NA; DNA: TGCGCCAGCAGCCAAGAAGGTCTAGGGCCAGAAGCTTTCTTT; CDR3: CASSQEGLGPEAFF
length: 14; J: TRBJ1-5; size: NA; V: TRBV19; D: TRBD1; DNA: TGTGCCACCGTGAACAGGGGGTTTAATCAGCCCCAGCATTTT; CDR3: CATVNRGFNQPQHF
length: 16; J: TRBJ1-5; size: NA; V: TRBV20-1; D: NA; DNA: TGCAGTGCTAGTGCTCCCCAGGGCCGACGCAATCAGCCCCAGCATTTT; CDR3: CSASAPQGRRNQPQHF
length: 15; J: TRBJ2-3; size: NA; V: TRBV11-2; D: TRBD2; DNA: TGTGCCAGCAGCTTCTCCGCCGGGGGGGAGTTCACGCAGTATTTT; CDR3: CASSFSAGGEFTQYF
length: 15; J: TRBJ1-3; size: NA; V: TRBV27; D: NA; DNA: TGTGCCAGCAGTTTTGTCTTCGGACAAGGAAACACCATATATTTT; CDR3: CASSFVFGQGNTIYF
length: 14; J: TRBJ1-6; size: once; V: TRBV3-1/TRBV3-2; D: NA; DNA: TGTGCCAGCACCCTCGGGGTCTCGGGATCACCCCTCCACTTT; CDR3: CASTLGVSGSPLHF
length: 13; J: TRBJ1-6; size: once; V: TRBV10-3; D: NA; DNA: TGTGCCATCAGTGGGGGAGGGAATTCACCCCTCCACTTT; CDR3: CAISGGGNSPLHF
length: 14; J: TRBJ1-6; size: NA; V: TRBV4-2; D: NA; DNA: TGTGCCAGCAGCCTGGGGGCGGGAGATTCACCCCTCCACTTT; CDR3: CASSLGAGDSPLHF